This TCR beta chain was identified in a study of CD8+CD57+ T cells in acquired aplastic anemia. Genomic DNA served as template for TCR beta VDJ and CDR3 profiling. One entry per CDR3 protein, called by TCRdb with MiXCR from the reads. The data show about 190,000 distinct CDR3 sequences, approximately 50% seen once. CD8+CD57+ cell expansion, shown by flow cytometry, had occurred in the patients selected for sequencing. The specimen was sorted CD4+, CD8+, or CD8+CD57+ T cells (not recorded which) from PBMCs. The TCR originated in a human donor with aplastic anemia.

Here the CDR3 reads CATSRDGQAGGPQHF. CDR3 in DNA: TGTGCCACCAGCAGAGATGGGCAGGCAGGAGGGCCCCAGCATTTT. The V and J genes are TRBV15 and TRBJ1-5; D gene uncertain. The length of the CDR3 is 15 residues. Trimming pared 0 bases from V and 9 bases from J, leaving 15 bases between. Germline V lookup: CDR1 LNHNV, CDR2 YYDKDF (reference sequence).